This T cell receptor beta chain was identified during a study of beta chain features in type 1 diabetes. General study results and limits: A greater similarity of naive, central memory and Treg TCRB repertoires was seen among patients than among healthy donors.

About this clone itself: Its antigen is not known.

Each population that was sorted was more than 95% pure. Expressed TCRB transcripts were sequenced, since all the RNA that had been isolated was reverse transcribed. The read count averaged about 3.57 million across naive, central memory and regulatory T cell samples. The table came from immunoSEQ multiplex PCR; TCRdb's copy has only in-frame clones and leaves some out. The sample lists about 900,000 clones, roughly 15% occurring once. V was clipped by 6 bases and J by 3 bases; unmatched bases: 5. Germline V gene data show CDR1 as MNHEY and CDR2 as SVGAGI. The CDR3 contains 15 residues. This chain joins TRBV6-5 and TRBJ2-3, with TRBD2 matching over 11 bases. The sample was naive CD4+ T cells from blood. The sequence derives from a woman aged 18 to 35 in good health. DNA for the CDR3: TGTGCCAGCAGCCTTAGCGGGAGGGGAACAGATACGCAGTATTTT. It specifies CASSLSGRGTDTQYF.